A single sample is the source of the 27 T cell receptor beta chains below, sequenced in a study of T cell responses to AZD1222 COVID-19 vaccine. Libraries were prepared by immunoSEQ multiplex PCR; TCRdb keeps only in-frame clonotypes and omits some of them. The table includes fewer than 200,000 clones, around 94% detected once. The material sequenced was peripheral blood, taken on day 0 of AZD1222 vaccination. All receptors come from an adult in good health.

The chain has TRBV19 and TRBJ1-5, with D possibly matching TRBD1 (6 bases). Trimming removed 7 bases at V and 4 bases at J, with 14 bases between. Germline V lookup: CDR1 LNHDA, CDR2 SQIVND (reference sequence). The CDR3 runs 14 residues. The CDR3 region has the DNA TGTGCCAGTATGGCGGGACACCTGAATCAGCCCCAGCATTTT. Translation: CASMAGHLNQPQHF.

The CDR3 protein is CASSLRFRDNGNTEAFF. Written as DNA, the CDR3 is TGTGCCAGCAGCTTAAGGTTTAGGGACAATGGGAACACTGAAGCTTTCTTT. This chain links TRBV7-2 with TRBJ1-1; D possibly corresponds to TRBD1 (6 bases). Trimming left V 2 bases short and J 1 base short, with 17 bases between. The CDR3 covers 17 residues. Germline V CDR1 and CDR2: SGHTA, FQGNSA.

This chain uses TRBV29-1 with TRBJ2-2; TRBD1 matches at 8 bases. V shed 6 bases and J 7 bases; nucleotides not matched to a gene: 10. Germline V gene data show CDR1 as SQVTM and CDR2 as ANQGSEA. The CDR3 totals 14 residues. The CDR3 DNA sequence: TGCAGCGTCTTCGGGACAGGTCGGGGCGGGGAGCTGTTTTTT. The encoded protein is CSVFGTGRGGELFF.

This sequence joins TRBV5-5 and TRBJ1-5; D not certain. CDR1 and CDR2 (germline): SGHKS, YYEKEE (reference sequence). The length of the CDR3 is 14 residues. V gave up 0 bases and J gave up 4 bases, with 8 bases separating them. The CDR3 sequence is CASSLGHGNQPQHF. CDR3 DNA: TGTGCCAGCAGCTTGGGGCACGGGAATCAGCCCCAGCATTTT. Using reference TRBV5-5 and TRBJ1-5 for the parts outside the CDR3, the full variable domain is DAGVTQSPTHLIKTRGQQVTLRCSPISGHKSVSWYQQVLGQGPQFIFQYYEKEERGRGNFPDRFSARQFPNYSSELNVNALLLGDSALYLCASSLGHGNQPQHFGDGTRLSIL.

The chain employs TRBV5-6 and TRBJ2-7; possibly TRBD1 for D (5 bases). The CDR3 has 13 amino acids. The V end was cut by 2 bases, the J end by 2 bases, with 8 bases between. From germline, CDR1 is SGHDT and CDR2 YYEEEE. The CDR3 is CASSFTGTYEQYV. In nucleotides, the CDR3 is TGTGCCAGCAGCTTTACAGGAACCTACGAGCAGTACGTC.

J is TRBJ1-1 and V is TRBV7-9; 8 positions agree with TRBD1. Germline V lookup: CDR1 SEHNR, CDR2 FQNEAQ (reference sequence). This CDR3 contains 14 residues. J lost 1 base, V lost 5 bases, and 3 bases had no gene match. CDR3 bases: TGTGCCAGCAGCGGACAGGGCTGGAACACTGAAGCTTTCTTT. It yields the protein CASSGQGWNTEAFF.

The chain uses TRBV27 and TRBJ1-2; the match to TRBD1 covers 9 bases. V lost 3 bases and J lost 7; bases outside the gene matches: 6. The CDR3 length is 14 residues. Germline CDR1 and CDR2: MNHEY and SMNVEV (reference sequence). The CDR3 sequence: CASSLRQGVSGYTF. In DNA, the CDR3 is TGTGCCAGCAGTTTGAGACAGGGGGTGTCTGGCTACACCTTC.

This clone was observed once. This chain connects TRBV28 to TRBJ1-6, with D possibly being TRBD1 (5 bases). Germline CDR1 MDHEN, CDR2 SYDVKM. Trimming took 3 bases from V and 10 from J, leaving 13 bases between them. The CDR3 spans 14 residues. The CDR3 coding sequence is TGTGCCAGCAGTTTGGGGGGTTTAGCGTCACCCCTCCACTTT. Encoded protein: CASSLGGLASPLHF.

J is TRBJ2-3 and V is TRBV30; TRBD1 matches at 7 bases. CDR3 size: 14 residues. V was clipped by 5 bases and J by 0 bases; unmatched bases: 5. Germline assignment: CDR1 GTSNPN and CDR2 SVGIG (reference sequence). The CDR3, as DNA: TGTGCCTGGCTGGACAGGCATAGCACAGATACGCAGTATTTT. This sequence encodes CAWLDRHSTDTQYF.

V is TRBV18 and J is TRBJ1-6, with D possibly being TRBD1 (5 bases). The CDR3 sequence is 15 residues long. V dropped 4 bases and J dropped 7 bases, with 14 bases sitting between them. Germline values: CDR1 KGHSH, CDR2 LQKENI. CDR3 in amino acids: CASSRSDSLNSPLHF. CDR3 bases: TGTGCCAGCTCACGGTCTGACAGCCTCAATTCACCCCTCCACTTT.

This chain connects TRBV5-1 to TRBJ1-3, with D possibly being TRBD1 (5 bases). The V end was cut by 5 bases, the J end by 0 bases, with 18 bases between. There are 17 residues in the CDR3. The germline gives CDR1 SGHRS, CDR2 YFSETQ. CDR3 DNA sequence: TGCGCCAGCAGTGCTACGGGGCAGGCGACCTCTGGAAACACCATATATTTT. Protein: CASSATGQATSGNTIYF.

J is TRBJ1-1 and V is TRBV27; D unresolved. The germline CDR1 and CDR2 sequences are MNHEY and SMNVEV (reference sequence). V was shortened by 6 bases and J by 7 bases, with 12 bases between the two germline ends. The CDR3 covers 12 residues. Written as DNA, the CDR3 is TGTGCCAGCAGAAGAACAGAAGGTGAAGCTTTCTTT. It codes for CASRRTEGEAFF.

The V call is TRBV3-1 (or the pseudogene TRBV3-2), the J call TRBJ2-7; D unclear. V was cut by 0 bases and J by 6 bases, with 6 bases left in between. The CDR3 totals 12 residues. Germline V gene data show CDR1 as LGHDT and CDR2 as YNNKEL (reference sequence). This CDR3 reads CASSQDRAEQYF. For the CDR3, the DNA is TGTGCCAGCAGCCAAGATAGGGCCGAGCAGTACTTC.

The CDR3 DNA is TGTGCCAGCAGCTCTCAGGGAAGGAGTGGCTACACCTTC. This translates into CASSSQGRSGYTF. V is TRBV28 and J is TRBJ1-2; perhaps TRBD1 as D (5 bases). The CDR3 runs 13 residues. Germline V gives CDR1 MDHEN, CDR2 SYDVKM. The germline V and J ends were trimmed by 6 bases and 7 bases, with 15 bases remaining between them.

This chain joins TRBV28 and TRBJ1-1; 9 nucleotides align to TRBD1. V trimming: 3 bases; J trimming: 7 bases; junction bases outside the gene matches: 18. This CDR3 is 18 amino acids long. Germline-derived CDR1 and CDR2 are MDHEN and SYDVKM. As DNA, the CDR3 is TGTGCCAGCAGTTTCGTGACAGGGGGTATTAGGCCTCACGTTGAAGCTTTCTTT. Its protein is CASSFVTGGIRPHVEAFF.

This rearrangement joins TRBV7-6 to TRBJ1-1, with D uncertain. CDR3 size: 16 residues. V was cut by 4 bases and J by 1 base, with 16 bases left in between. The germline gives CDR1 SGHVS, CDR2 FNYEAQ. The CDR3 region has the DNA TGTGCCAGCAGCTCCGACTCGGGTCTGACGAACACTGAAGCTTTCTTT. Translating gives CASSSDSGLTNTEAFF.

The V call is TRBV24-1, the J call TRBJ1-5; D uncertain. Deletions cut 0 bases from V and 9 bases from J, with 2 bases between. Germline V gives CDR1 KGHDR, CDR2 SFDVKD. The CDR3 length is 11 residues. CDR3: CATSDLGPQHF. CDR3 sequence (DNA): TGTGCCACCAGTGATTTGGGGCCCCAGCATTTT.

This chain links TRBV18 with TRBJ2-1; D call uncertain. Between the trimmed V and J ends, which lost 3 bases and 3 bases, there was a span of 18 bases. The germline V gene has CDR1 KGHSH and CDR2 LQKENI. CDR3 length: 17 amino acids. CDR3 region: CASSPPRSSGLYNEQFF. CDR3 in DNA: TGTGCCAGCTCACCCCCCCGGAGTTCCGGCCTCTACAATGAGCAGTTCTTC.

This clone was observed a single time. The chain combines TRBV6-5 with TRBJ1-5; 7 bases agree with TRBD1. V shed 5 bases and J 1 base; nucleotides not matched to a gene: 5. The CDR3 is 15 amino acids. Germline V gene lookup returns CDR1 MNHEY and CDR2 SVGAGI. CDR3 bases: TGTGCCAGCAGTCCGGACAGGACCAGCAATCAGCCCCAGCATTTT. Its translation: CASSPDRTSNQPQHF.

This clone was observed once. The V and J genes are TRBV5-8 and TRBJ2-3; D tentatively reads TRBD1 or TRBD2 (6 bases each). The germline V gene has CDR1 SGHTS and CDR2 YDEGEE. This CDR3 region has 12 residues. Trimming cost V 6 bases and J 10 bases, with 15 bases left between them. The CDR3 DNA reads TGTGCCAGCACCCCCAAGGGGGGCGCGCAGTATTTT. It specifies CASTPKGGAQYF.

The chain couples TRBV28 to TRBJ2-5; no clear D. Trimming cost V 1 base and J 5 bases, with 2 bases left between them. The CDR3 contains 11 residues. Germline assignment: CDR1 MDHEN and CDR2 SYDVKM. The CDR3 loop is CASSLYETQYF. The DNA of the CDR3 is TGTGCCAGCAGTTTATACGAGACCCAGTACTTC.

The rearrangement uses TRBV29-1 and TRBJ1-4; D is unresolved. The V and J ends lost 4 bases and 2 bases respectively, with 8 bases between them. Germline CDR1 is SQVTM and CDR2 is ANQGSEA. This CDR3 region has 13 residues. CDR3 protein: CSVVVFTNEKLFF. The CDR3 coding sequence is TGCAGCGTTGTTGTATTTACTAATGAAAAACTGTTTTTT. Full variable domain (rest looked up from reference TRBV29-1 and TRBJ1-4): SAVISQKPSRDICQRGTSLTIQCQVDSQVTMMFWYRQQPGQSLTLIATANQGSEATYESGFVIDKFPISRPNLTFSTLTVSNMSPEDSSIYLCSVVVFTNEKLFFGSGTQLSVL.

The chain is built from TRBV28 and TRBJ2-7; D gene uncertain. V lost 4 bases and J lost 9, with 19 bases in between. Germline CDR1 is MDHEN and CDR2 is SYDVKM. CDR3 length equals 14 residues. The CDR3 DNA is TGTGCCAGCAGTTCACCTGGGTCTCCCCATGGGCAGTACTTC. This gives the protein CASSSPGSPHGQYF.

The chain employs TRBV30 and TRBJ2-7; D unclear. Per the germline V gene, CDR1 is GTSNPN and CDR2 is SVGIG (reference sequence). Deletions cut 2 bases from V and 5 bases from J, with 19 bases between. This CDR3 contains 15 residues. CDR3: CAWSTPRKPENEQYF. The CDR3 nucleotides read TGTGCCTGGAGTACCCCACGGAAGCCGGAGAACGAGCAGTACTTC.

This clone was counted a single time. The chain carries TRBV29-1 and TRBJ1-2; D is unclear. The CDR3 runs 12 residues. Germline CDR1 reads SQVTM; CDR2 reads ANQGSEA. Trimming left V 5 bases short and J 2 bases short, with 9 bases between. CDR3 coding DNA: TGCAGCGTTAAAGTAGGGAACTATGGCTACACCTTC. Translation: CSVKVGNYGYTF.

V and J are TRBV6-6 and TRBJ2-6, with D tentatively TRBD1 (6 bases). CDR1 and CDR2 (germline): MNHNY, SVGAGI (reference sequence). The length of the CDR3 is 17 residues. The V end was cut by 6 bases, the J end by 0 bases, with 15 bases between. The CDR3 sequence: CASRRPTGNSGANVLTF. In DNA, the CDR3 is TGTGCCAGCAGACGACCGACAGGAAACTCTGGGGCCAACGTCCTGACTTTC.

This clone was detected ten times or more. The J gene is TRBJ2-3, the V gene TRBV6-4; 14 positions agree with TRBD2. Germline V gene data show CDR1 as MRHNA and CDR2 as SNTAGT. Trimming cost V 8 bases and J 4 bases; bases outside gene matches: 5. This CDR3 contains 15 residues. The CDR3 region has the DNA TGTGCCAGCTCCCGACTAGCGGGGGGGTCAGATACGCAGTATTTT. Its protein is CASSRLAGGSDTQYF.